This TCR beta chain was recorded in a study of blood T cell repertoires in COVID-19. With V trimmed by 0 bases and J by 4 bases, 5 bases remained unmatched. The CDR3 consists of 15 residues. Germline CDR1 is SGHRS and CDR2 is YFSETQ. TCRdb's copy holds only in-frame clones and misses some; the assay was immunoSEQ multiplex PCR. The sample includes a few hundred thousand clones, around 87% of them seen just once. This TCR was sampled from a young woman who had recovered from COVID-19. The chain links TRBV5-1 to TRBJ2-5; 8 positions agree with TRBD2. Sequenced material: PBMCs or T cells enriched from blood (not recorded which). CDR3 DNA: TGCGCCAGCAGCTTGGTCGGGACTAGATTAGAGACCCAGTACTTC. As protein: CASSLVGTRLETQYF.